The table lists the clone carrying this T cell receptor (beta chain) with a count of one. Its antigen is as yet unknown. The sample comes from a study of Graves' ophthalmopathy and Graves' hyperthyroidism. General study findings and limits: Ophthalmopathy could be told apart from stable hyperthyroidism by a 13-signature model (about 90% sensitivity, approximately 81% specificity). Blood also contained most of the expanded thyroid clonotypes above 0.001 frequency.

Amplified material comprised TCR beta CDR3 regions derived from RNA transcripts. First-round RT-PCR relied on HTBI primers, and a second-round multiplex PCR came next. TCRdb re-analysed the multiplex PCR reads in MiXCR, keeping a single row per CDR3 protein. The data hold almost 750,000 distinct CDR3 sequences, with 40% observed a single time. Pregnancy or lactation, uncontrolled infections and other autoimmune diseases were grounds for excluding patients. Sequencing input: peripheral blood. The receptor was derived from an adult man with Graves' ophthalmopathy.

In DNA form, the CDR3 reads TGTGCCAGCAGAGGGGGGACGGCGAACACCGGGGAGCTGTTTTTT. Amino acids: CASRGGTANTGELFF. The chain joins TRBV25-1 to TRBJ2-2, with D perhaps assigned TRBD1 or TRBD2 (6 bases each). V was trimmed by 6 bases and J by 0 bases, leaving 11 bases between them. There are 15 residues in the CDR3. CDR1 and CDR2 (germline): MGHDK, SYGVNS.